This T cell receptor beta chain was profiled in a study of T cell responses to AZD1222 COVID-19 vaccine. Study-level points and caveats: Researchers took repertoire samples only after the peak T cell response had come. Spike-specific TCR breadth and depth rose after two AZD1222 doses.

Details on this clone: Its target is not known.

Assay: immunoSEQ multiplex PCR; the TCRdb copy retains only in-frame clones and omits some. The data show 150,000 to 200,000 clones, with around 90% seen just once and under 6.5% held by the top ten. CDR3 length equals 13 residues. Germline V lookup: CDR1 WNHNN, CDR2 SYGVQD (reference sequence). Trimming took 4 bases from V and 0 from J, leaving 6 bases between them. This chain connects TRBV10-1 to TRBJ1-2; D is uncertain. The sequence was obtained from an adult in good health. The specimen comprised peripheral blood, sampled on day 0 of AZD1222 vaccination. The CDR3 coding sequence is TGCGCCAGCAGTGCGACCGCTAACTATGGCTACACCTTC. Amino acid sequence: CASSATANYGYTF.